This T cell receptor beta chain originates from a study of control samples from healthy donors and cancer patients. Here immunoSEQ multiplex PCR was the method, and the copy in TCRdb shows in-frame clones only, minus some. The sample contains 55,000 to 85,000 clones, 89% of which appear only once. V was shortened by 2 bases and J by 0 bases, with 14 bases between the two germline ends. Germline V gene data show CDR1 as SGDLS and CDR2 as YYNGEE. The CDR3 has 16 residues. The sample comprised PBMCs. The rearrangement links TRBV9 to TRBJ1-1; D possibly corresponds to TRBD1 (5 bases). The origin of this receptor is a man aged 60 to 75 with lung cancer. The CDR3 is CASSVGRTDLNTEAFF. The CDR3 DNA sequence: TGTGCCAGCAGCGTGGGGCGGACGGATTTGAACACTGAAGCTTTCTTT. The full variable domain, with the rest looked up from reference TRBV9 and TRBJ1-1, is DSGVTQTPKHLITATGQRVTLRCSPRSGDLSVYWYQQSLDQGLQFLIQYYNGEERAKGNILERFSAQQFPDLHSELNLSSLELGDSALYFCASSVGRTDLNTEAFFGQGTRLTVV.